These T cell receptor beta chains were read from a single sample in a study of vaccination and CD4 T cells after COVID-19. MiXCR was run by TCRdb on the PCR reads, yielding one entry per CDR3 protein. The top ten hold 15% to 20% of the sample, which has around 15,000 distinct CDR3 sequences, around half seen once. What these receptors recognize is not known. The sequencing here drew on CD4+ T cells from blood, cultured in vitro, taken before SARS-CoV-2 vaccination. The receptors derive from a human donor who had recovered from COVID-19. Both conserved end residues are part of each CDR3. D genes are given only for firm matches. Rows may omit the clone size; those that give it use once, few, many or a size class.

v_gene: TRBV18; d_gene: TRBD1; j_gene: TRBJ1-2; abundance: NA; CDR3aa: CASSPGTGGAYGYTF; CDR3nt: TGTGCCAGCTCACCAGGGACAGGGGGCGCCTATGGCTACACCTTC
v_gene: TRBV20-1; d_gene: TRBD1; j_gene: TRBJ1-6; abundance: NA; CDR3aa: CSAGNRGEDNNSPLHF; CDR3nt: TGCAGTGCTGGGAACAGGGGGGAGGATAATAATTCACCCCTCCACTTT
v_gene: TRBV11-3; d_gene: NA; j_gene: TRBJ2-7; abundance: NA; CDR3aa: CASSLGLAAVDEQYF; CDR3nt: TGTGCCAGCAGCTTAGGACTTGCGGCTGTGGACGAGCAGTACTTC
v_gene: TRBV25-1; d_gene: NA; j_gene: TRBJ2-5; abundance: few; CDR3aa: CASSAVEETQYF; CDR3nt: TGTGCCAGCAGTGCGGTAGAAGAGACCCAGTACTTC
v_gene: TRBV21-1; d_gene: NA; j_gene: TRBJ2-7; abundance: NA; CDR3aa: CASSKVRARKYF; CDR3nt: TGTGCCAGCAGCAAAGTACGAGCCCGCAAGTACTTC
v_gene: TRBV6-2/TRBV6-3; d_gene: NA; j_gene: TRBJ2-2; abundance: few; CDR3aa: CASSYDNGKLFF; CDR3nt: TGTGCCAGCAGTTACGATAACGGGAAGCTGTTTTTT
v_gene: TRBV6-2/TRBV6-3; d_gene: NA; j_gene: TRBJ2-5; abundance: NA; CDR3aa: CASSYVGHLGVETQYF; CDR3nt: TGTGCCAGCAGTTACGTCGGACACCTCGGGGTGGAGACCCAGTACTTC
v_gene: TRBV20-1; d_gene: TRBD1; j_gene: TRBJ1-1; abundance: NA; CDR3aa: CSARGSKGAITEAFF; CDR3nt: TGCAGTGCTCGGGGGAGCAAGGGGGCCATCACTGAAGCTTTCTTT
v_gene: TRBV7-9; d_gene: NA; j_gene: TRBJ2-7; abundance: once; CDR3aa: CASSINYEQYF; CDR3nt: TGTGCCAGCAGCATAAACTACGAGCAGTACTTC
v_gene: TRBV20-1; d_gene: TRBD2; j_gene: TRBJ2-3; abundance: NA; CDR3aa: CSAHLAGGPPDTQYF; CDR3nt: TGCAGTGCACACCTAGCGGGAGGGCCCCCAGATACGCAGTATTTT
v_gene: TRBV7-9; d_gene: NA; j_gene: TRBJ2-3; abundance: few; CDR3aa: CASSLFDRRITDTQYF; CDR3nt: TGTGCCAGCAGCTTATTTGACAGACGAATAACAGATACGCAGTATTTT
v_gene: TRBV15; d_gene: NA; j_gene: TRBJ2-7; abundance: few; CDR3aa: CATKGGGTYEQYF; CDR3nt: TGTGCCACCAAAGGGGGGGGAACCTACGAGCAGTACTTC
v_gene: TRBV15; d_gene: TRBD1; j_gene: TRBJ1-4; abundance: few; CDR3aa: CATSRGQGDEKLFF; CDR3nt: TGTGCCACCAGCAGAGGACAGGGGGATGAAAAACTGTTTTTT
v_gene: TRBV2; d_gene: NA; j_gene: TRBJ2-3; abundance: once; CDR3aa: CASKVADLSTDTQYF; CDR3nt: TGTGCCAGCAAGGTAGCGGACCTCAGCACAGATACGCAGTATTTT
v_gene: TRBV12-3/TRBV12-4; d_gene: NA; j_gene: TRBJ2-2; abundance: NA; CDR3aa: CASSLFEGQGGELFF; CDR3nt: TGTGCCAGCAGTTTATTCGAGGGTCAAGGCGGGGAGCTGTTTTTT
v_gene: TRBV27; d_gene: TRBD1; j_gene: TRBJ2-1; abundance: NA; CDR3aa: CASAFDRASEQFF; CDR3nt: TGTGCCAGCGCCTTCGACAGGGCCTCTGAGCAGTTCTTC
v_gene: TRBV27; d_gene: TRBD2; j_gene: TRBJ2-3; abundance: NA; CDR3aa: CASTPAWTSGTDTQYF; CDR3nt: TGTGCCAGCACGCCCGCGTGGACTAGTGGAACAGATACGCAGTATTTT
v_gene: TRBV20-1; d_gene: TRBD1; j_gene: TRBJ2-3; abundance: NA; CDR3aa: CSAPGTGLGTDTQYF; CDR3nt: TGCAGTGCGCCCGGGACAGGGTTAGGAACAGATACGCAGTATTTT
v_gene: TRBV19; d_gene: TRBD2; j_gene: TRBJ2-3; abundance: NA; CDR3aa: CASRRTSGSSTDTQYF; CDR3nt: TGTGCCAGTAGAAGGACTAGCGGGAGTAGCACAGATACGCAGTATTTT
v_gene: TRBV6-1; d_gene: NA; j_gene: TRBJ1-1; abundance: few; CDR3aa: CASSFRGGAFF; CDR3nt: TGTGCCAGCAGCTTCAGGGGAGGGGCTTTCTTT
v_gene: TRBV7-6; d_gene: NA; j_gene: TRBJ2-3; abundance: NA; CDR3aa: CASSQGGGRTDTQYF; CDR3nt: TGTGCCAGCAGCCAGGGGGGCGGGCGCACAGATACGCAGTATTTT
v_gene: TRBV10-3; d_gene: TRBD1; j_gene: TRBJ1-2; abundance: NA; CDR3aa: CAIMDRDRIHPNYGYTF; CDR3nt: TGTGCCATCATGGACCGGGACAGAATACATCCTAACTATGGCTACACCTTC
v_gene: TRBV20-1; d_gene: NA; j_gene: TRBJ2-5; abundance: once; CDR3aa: CSANDDNQETQYF; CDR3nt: TGCAGTGCTAACGACGACAACCAAGAGACCCAGTACTTC
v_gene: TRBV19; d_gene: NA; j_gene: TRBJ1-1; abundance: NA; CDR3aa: CASTGDGPEAFF; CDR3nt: TGTGCCAGTACAGGTGATGGTCCTGAAGCTTTCTTT
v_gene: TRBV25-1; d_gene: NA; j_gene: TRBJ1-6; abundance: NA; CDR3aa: CASSESGLSSYNSPLHF; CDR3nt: TGTGCCAGCAGTGAATCGGGGCTGAGCTCCTATAATTCACCCCTCCACTTT
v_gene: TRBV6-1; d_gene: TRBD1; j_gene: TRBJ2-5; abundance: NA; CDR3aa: CASRDRRSETQYF; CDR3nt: TGTGCCAGCAGGGACAGGCGATCAGAGACCCAGTACTTC
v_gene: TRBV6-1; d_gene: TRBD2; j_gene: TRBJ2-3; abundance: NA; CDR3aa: CASSKRSGGSRTTDTQYF; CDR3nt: TGTGCCAGCAGCAAAAGGTCTGGCGGGAGTCGTACTACAGATACGCAGTATTTT
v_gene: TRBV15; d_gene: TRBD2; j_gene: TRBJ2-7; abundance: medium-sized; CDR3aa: CATSRDREGPDEQYF; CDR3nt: TGTGCCACCAGCAGAGATCGGGAGGGGCCGGACGAGCAGTACTTC
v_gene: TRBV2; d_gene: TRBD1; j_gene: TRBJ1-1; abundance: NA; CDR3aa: CASTGQGPTEAFF; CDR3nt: TGTGCCAGTACGGGACAGGGGCCGACTGAAGCTTTCTTT
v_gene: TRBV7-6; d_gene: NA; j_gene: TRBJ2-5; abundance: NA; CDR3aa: CASSLGSGRQETQYF; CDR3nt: TGTGCCAGCAGCTTAGGTTCGGGCAGACAAGAGACCCAGTACTTC
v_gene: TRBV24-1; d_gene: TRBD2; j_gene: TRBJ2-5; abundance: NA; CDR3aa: CATSDSSGHLETQYF; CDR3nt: TGTGCCACCAGTGATTCTAGCGGGCATCTAGAGACCCAGTACTTC
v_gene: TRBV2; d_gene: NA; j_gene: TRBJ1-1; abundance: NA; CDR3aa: CASSPDNTEAFF; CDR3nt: TGTGCCAGCAGTCCCGATAACACTGAAGCTTTCTTT
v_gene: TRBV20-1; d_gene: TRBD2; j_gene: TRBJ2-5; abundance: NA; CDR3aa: CSARVVRGRRGETQYF; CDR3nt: TGCAGTGCTAGAGTAGTGCGCGGGAGAAGAGGAGAGACCCAGTACTTC
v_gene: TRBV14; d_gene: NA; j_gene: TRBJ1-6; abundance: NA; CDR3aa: CASSQITNSPLHF; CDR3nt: TGTGCCAGCAGCCAAATCACTAATTCACCCCTCCACTTT
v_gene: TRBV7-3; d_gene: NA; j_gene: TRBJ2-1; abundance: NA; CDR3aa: CASSLTRDNEQFF; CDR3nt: TGTGCCAGCAGCTTAACCCGCGACAATGAGCAGTTCTTC
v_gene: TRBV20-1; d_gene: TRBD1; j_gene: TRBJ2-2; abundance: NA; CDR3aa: CSAGLQGAGELFF; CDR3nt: TGCAGTGCGGGCCTACAGGGGGCCGGGGAGCTGTTTTTT
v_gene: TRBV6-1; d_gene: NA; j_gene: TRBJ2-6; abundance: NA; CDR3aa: CASRLAGANVLTF; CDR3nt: TGTGCCAGCAGGCTGGCTGGGGCCAACGTCCTGACTTTC
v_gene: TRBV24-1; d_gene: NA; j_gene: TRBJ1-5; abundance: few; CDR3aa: CATSGGADSNQPQHF; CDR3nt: TGTGCCACCAGTGGGGGGGCGGACAGCAATCAGCCCCAGCATTTT
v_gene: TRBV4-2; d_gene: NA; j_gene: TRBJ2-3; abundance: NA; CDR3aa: CASSLYSDTQYF; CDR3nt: TGTGCCAGCAGCCTTTACTCAGATACGCAGTATTTT
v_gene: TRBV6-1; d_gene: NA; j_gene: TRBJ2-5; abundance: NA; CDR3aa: CASSVWGSEETQYF; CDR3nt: TGTGCCAGCAGTGTCTGGGGTTCCGAGGAGACCCAGTACTTC
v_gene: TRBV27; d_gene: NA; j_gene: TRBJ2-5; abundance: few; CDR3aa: CASSFRVGWGETQYF; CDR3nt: TGTGCCAGCAGTTTCAGGGTGGGTTGGGGAGAGACCCAGTACTTC
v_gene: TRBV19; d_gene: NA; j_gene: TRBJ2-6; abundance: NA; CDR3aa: CASRRGSGGAGANVLTF; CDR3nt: TGTGCCAGTAGGAGAGGTTCTGGCGGGGCTGGGGCCAACGTCCTGACTTTC
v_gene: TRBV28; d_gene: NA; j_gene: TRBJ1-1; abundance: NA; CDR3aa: CASTRLKNTEAFF; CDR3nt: TGTGCCAGCACGCGCCTTAAGAACACTGAAGCTTTCTTT
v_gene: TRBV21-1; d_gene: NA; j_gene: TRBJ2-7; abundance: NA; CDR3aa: CASSMNAVGEQYF; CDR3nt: TGTGCCAGCAGCATGAACGCAGTGGGCGAGCAGTACTTC
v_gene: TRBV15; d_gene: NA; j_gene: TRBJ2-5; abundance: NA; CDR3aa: CATSLLRGRGETQYF; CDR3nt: TGTGCCACCAGCCTTCTACGGGGGCGCGGGGAGACCCAGTACTTC
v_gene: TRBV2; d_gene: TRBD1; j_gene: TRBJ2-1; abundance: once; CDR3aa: CASRTGTGIYNEQFF; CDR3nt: TGTGCCAGCAGGACCGGGACAGGGATCTACAATGAGCAGTTCTTC
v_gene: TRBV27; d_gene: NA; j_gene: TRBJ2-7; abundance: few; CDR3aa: CASSLYGTTYEQYF; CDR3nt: TGTGCCAGCAGTTTATATGGGACGACCTACGAGCAGTACTTC
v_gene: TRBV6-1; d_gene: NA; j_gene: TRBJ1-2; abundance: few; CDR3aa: CASRSRSSLYGYTF; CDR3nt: TGTGCCAGCAGATCCCGGTCATCACTCTATGGCTACACCTTC
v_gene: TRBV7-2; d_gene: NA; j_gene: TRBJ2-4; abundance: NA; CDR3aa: CASSLGPLSGNIQYF; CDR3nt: TGTGCCAGCAGCTTGGGACCACTTAGTGGAAACATTCAGTACTTC
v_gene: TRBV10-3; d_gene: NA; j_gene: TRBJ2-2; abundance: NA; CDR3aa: CAISEWAAGISGELFF; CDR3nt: TGTGCCATCAGTGAGTGGGCGGCGGGGATTTCCGGGGAGCTGTTTTTT
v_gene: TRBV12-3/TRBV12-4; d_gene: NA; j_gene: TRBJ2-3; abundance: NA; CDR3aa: CASRTEWGDTQYF; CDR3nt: TGTGCCAGCAGAACAGAATGGGGGGATACGCAGTATTTT
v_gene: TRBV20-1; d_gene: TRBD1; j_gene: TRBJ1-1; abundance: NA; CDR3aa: CSARQDRGLGIEAFF; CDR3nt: TGCAGTGCTAGACAGGACAGGGGGCTCGGGATTGAAGCTTTCTTT
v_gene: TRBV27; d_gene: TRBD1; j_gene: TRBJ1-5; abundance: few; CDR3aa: CASRSTTGGSNQPQHF; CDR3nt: TGTGCCAGCAGGTCAACAACAGGGGGAAGCAATCAGCCCCAGCATTTT
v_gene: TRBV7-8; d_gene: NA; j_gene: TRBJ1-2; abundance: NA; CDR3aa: CASSPGRNNYGYTF; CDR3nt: TGTGCCAGCAGCCCTGGACGGAATAACTATGGCTACACCTTC